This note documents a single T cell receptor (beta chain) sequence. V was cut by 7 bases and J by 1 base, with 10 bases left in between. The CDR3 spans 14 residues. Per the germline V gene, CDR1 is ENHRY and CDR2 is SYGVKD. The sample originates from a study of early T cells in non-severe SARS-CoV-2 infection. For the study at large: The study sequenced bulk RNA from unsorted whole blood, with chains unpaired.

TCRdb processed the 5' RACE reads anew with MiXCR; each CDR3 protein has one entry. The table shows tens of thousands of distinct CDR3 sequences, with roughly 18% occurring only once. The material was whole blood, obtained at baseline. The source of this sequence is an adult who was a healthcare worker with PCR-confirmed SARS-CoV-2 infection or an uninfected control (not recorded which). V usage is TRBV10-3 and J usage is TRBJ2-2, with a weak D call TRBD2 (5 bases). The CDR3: CAIKPGKNTGELFF. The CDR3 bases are TGTGCCATCAAGCCGGGAAAGAACACCGGGGAGCTGTTTTTT.